Included here is one TCR beta chain sequence, with context. The germline V and J ends were trimmed by 5 bases and 5 bases, with 19 bases remaining between them. The germline V gene encodes CDR1 MNHEY and CDR2 SMNVEV (reference sequence). The CDR3 has 16 residues. Amplification targeted the TCR beta CDR3 regions, with RNA transcripts as the source material. RT-PCR was first run with HTBI primers, then multiplex PCR in a second round. TCRdb reanalysed the multiplex PCR reads using MiXCR and keeps one entry per CDR3 protein. The sample consists of about 150,000 distinct CDR3 sequences, approximately 38% of them appearing once. This sample is drawn from a study of Graves' ophthalmopathy and Graves' hyperthyroidism.

The specimen sequenced was peripheral blood. The TCR originated in a middle-aged woman with Graves' ophthalmopathy. This rearrangement joins TRBV27 to TRBJ1-5; D perhaps matches TRBD1 (5 bases). CDR3 loop: CASSPLGVGTDQPQHF. For the CDR3, the DNA is TGTGCCAGCAGTCCCCTCGGGGTTGGGACCGATCAGCCCCAGCATTTT.